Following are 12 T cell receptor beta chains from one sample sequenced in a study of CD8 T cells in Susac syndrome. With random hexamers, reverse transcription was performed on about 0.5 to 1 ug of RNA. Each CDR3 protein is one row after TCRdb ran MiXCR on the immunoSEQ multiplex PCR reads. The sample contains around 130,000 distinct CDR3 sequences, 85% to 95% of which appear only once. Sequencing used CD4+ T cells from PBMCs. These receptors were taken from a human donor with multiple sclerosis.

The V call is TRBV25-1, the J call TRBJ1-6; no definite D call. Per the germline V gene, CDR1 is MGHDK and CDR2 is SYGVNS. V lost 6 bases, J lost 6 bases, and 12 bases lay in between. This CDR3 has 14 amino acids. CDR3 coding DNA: TGTGCCAGCAGATCATTAGATCCTAATTCACCCCTCCACTTT. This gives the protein CASRSLDPNSPLHF.

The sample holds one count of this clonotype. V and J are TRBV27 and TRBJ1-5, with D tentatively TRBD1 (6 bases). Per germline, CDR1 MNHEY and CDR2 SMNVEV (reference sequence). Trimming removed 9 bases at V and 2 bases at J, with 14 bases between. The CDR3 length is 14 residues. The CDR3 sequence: CASKGGSGNQPQHF. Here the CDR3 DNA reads TGTGCCAGTAAGGGGGGATCGGGCAATCAGCCCCAGCATTTT.

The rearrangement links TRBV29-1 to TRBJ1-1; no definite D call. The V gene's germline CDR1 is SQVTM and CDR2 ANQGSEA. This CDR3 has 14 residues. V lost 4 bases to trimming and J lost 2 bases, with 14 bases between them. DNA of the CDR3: TGCAGCGTTGGGGAGTCTGGTTTCAACACTGAAGCTTTCTTT. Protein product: CSVGESGFNTEAFF.

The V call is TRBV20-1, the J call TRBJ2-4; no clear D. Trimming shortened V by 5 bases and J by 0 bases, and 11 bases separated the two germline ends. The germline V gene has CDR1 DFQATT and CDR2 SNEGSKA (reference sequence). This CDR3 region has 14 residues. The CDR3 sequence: CSARTLLAKNIQYF. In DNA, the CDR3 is TGCAGTGCTCGGACGTTACTAGCCAAAAACATTCAGTACTTC.

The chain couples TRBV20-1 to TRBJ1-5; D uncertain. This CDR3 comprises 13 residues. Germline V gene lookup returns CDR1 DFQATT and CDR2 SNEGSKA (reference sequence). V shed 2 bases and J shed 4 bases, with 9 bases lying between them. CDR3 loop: CSARRPNNQPQHF. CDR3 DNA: TGCAGTGCTAGAAGACCTAATAATCAGCCCCAGCATTTT.

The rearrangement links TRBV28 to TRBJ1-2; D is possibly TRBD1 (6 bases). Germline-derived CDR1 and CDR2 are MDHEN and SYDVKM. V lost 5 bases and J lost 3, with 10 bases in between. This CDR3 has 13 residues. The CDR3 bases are TGTGCCAGCAGTAGCGGACAGTACTATGGCTACACCTTC. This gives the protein CASSSGQYYGYTF.

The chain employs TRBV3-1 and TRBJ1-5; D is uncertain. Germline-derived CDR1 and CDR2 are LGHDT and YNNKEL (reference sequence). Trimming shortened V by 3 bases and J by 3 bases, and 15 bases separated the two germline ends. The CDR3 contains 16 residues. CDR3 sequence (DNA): TGTGCCAGCAGCCAGAGCCGTGGCATTAACAATCAGCCCCAGCATTTT. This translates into CASSQSRGINNQPQHF.

CDR3 nucleotide sequence: TGTGCCACCAGTGACACGACACGGGTCACCGGGGAGCTGTTTTTT. Its protein product is CATSDTTRVTGELFF. The chain carries TRBV24-1 and TRBJ2-2; D is undetermined. The germline gives CDR1 KGHDR, CDR2 SFDVKD. The germline V and J ends were trimmed by 4 bases and 4 bases, with 12 bases remaining between them. The CDR3 consists of 15 residues.

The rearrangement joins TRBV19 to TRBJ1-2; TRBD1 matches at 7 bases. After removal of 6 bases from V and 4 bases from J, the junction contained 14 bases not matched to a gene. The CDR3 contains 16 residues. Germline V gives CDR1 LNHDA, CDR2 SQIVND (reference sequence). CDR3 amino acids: CASRPGGGASSYGYTF. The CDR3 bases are TGTGCCAGTAGGCCAGGAGGGGGCGCGTCCTCCTATGGCTACACCTTC.

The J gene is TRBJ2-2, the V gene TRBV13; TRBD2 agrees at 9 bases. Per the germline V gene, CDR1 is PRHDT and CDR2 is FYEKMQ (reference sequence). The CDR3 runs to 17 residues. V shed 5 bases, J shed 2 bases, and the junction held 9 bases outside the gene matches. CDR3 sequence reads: CASSQDGLALNTGELFF. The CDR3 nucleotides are TGTGCCAGCAGCCAAGACGGACTAGCGCTTAACACCGGGGAGCTGTTTTTT.

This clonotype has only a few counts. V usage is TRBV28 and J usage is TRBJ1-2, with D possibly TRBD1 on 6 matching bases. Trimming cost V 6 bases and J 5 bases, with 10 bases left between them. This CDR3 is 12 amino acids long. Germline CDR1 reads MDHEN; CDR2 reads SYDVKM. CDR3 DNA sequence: TGTGCCAGCAGATCCAGGGGATATGGCTACACCTTC. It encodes CASRSRGYGYTF.

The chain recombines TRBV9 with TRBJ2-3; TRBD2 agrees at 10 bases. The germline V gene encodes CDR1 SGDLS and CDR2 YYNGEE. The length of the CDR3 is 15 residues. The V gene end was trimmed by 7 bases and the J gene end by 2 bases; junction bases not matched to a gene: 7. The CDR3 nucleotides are TGTGCCAGCGGGGAGCGGGAGGGCCCCACAGATACGCAGTATTTT. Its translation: CASGEREGPTDTQYF.